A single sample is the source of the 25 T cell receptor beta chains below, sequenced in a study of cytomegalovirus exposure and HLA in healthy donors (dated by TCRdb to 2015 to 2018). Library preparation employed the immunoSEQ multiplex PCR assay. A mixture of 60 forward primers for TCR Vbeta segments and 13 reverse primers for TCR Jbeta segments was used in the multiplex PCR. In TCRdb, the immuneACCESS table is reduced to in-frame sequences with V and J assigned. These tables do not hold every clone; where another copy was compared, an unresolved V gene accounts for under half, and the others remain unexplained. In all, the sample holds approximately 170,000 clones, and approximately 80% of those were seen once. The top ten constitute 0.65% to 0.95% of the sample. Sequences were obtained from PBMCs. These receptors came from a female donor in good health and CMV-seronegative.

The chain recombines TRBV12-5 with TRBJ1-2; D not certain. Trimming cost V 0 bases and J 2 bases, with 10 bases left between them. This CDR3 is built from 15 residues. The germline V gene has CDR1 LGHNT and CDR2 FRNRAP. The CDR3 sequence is CASGLVEHSNYGYTF. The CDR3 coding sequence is TGTGCTAGTGGTTTGGTAGAACATTCAAACTATGGCTACACCTTC.

Here the CDR3 reads CASSPRGGQYQETQYF. As DNA, the CDR3 is TGTGCCAGCAGTCCCAGGGGCGGCCAGTACCAAGAGACCCAGTACTTC. The chain combines TRBV11-1 with TRBJ2-5, with D possibly matching TRBD1 (6 bases). The germline V gene has CDR1 SGHAT and CDR2 FQDESV (reference sequence). The germline V and J ends were trimmed by 6 bases and 0 bases, with 17 bases remaining between them. This CDR3 region has 16 residues. Full variable domain (missing parts from reference TRBV11-1 and TRBJ2-5): EAEVAQSPRYKITEKSQAVAFWCDPISGHATLYWYRQILGQGPELLVQFQDESVVDDSQLPKDRFSAERLKGVDSTLKIQPAELGDSAMYLCASSPRGGQYQETQYFGPGTRLLVL.

For the CDR3, the DNA is TGTGCCAGTAGTATACCAGGGTTAAACACCGGGGAGCTGTTTTTT. This translates into CASSIPGLNTGELFF. V is TRBV19 and J is TRBJ2-2; D is perhaps TRBD1 (5 bases). Germline V lookup: CDR1 LNHDA, CDR2 SQIVND (reference sequence). This CDR3 spans 15 amino acids. V gave up 2 bases and J gave up 2 bases, with 9 bases separating them.

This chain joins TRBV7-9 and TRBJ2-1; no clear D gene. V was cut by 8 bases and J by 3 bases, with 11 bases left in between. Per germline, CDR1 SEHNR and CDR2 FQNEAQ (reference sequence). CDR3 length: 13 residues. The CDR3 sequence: CASGDSFYNEQFF. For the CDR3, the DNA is TGTGCCAGCGGTGACTCCTTCTACAATGAGCAGTTCTTC.

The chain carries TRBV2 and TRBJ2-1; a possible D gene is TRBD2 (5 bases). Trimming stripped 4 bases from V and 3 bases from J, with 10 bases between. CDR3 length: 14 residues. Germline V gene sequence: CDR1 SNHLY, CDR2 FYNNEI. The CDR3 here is CASSVRTLYNEQFF. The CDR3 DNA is TGTGCCAGCAGTGTCCGGACTCTCTACAATGAGCAGTTCTTC.

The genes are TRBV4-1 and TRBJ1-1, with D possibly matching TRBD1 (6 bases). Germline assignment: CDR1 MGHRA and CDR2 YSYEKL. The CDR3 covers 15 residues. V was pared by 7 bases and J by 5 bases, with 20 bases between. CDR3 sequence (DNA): TGCGCCAGCAATCTACAGGGAGGGCTTGGGACTGAAGCTTTCTTT. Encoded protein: CASNLQGGLGTEAFF.

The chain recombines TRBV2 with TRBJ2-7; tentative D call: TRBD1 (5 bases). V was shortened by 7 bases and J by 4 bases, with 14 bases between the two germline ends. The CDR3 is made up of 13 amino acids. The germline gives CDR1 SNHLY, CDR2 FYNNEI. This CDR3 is CASIRGPPYEQYF. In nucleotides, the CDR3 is TGTGCCAGCATAAGGGGTCCGCCATACGAGCAGTACTTC.

In DNA, the CDR3 is TGCGCCAGCAGCTTGGAATCCAGCTGGGGAGAAGGAGATACGCAGTATTTT. Protein: CASSLESSWGEGDTQYF. The chain employs TRBV5-1 and TRBJ2-3, with TRBD2 as a possible D gene (5 bases). The CDR3 runs 17 residues. The ends were cut back, 0 bases at V and 5 bases at J, with 19 bases in the middle. Per germline, CDR1 SGHRS and CDR2 YFSETQ.

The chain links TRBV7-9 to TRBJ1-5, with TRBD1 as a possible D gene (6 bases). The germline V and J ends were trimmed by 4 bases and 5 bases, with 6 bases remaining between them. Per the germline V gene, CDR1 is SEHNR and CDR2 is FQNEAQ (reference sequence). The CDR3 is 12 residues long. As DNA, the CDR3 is TGTGCCAGCAGCTCAGGGGATCAGCCCCAGCATTTT. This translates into CASSSGDQPQHF.

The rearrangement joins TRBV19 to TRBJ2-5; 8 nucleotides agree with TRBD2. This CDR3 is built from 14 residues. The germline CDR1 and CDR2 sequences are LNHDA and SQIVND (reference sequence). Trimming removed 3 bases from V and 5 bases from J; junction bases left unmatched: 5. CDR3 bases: TGTGCCAGTAGTATCCGGGGGGGAAGGGAGACCCAGTACTTC. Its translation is CASSIRGGRETQYF.

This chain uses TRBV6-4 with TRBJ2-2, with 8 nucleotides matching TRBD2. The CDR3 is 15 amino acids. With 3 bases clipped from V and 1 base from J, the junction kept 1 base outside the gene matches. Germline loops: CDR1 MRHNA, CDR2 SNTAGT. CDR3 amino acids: CASSELAGNTGELFF. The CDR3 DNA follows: TGTGCCAGCAGTGAGCTAGCGGGGAACACCGGGGAGCTGTTTTTT.

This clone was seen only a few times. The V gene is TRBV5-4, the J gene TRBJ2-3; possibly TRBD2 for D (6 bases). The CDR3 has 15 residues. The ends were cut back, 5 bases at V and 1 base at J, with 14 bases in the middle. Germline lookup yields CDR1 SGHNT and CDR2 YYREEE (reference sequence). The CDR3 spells CASSRGTPGTDTQYF. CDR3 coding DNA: TGTGCCAGCAGTCGGGGGACTCCGGGCACAGATACGCAGTATTTT.

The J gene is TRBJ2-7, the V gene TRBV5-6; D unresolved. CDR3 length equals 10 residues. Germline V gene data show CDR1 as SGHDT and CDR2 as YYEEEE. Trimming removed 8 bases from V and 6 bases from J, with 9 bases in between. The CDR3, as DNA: TGTGCCAGTCCCACTGGCGAGCAGTACTTC. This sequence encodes CASPTGEQYF. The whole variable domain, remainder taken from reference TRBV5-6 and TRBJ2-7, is DAGVTQSPTHLIKTRGQQVTLRCSPKSGHDTVSWYQQALGQGPQFIFQYYEEEERQRGNFPDRFSGHQFPNYSSELNVNALLLGDSALYLCASPTGEQYFGPGTRLTVT.

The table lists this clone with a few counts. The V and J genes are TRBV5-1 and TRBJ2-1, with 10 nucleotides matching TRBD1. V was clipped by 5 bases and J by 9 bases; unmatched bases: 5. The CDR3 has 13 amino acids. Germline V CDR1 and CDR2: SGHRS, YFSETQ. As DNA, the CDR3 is TGCGCCAGCAGTACGGACAGGGGGAGTGAGCAGTTCTTC. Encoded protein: CASSTDRGSEQFF. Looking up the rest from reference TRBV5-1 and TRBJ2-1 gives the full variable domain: KAGVTQTPRYLIKTRGQQVTLSCSPISGHRSVSWYQQTPGQGLQFLFEYFSETQRNKGNFPGRFSGRQFSNSRSEMNVSTLELGDSALYLCASSTDRGSEQFFGPGTRLTVL.

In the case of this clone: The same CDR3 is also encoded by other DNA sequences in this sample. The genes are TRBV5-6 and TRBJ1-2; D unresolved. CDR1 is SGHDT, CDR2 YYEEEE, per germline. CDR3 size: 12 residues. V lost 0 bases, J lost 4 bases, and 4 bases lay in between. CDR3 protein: CASSLASYGYTF. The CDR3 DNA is TGTGCCAGCAGCTTGGCTAGCTATGGCTACACCTTC.

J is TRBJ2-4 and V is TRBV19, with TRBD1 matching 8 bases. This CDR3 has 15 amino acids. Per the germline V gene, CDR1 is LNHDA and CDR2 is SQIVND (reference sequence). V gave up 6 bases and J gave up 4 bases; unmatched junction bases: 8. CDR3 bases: TGTGCCAGTAGCGGGACAGGTAATATGAAAAACATTCAGTACTTC. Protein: CASSGTGNMKNIQYF.

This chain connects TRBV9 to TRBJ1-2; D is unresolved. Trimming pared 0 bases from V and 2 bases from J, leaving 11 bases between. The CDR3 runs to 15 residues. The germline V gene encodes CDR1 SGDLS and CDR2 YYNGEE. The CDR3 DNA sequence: TGTGCCAGCAGCGTAGCCGCGGCCGTAAACTATGGCTACACCTTC. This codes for CASSVAAAVNYGYTF. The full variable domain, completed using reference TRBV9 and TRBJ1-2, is DSGVTQTPKHLITATGQRVTLRCSPRSGDLSVYWYQQSLDQGLQFLIQYYNGEERAKGNILERFSAQQFPDLHSELNLSSLELGDSALYFCASSVAAAVNYGYTFGSGTRLTVV.

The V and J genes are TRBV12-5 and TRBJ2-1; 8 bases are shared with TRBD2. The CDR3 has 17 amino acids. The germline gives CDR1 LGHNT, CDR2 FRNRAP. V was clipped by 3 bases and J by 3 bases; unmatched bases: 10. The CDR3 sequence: CASGFLSGDLNYNEQFF. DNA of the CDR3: TGTGCTAGTGGTTTCCTTAGCGGGGACCTGAACTACAATGAGCAGTTCTTC.

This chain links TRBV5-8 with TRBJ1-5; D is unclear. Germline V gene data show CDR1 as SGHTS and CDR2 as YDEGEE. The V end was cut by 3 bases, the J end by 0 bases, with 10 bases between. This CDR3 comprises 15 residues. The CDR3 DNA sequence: TGTGCCAGCAGCTCCGGACTTAATAGCAATCAGCCCCAGCATTTT. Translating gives CASSSGLNSNQPQHF.

In nucleotides, the CDR3 is TGCGCCAGCAGCTTGACAGACATGAACACTGAAGCTTTCTTT. Amino acid sequence: CASSLTDMNTEAFF. The chain couples TRBV5-1 to TRBJ1-1; D remains ambiguous. This CDR3 comprises 14 residues. V was trimmed by 1 base and J by 0 bases, leaving 7 bases between them. Germline-derived CDR1 and CDR2 are SGHRS and YFSETQ.

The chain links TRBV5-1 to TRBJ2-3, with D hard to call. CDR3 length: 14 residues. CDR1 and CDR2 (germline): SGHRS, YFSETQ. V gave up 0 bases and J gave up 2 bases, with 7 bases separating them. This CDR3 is CASSLAEVTDTQYF. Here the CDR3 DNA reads TGCGCCAGCAGCTTGGCCGAGGTCACAGATACGCAGTATTTT.

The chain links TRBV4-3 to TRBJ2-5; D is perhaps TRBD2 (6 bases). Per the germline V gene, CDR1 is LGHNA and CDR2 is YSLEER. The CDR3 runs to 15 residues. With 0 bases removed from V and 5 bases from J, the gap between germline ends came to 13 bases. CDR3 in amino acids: CASSQDLDYLETQYF. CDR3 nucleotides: TGCGCCAGCAGCCAAGATCTGGACTACTTGGAGACCCAGTACTTC.

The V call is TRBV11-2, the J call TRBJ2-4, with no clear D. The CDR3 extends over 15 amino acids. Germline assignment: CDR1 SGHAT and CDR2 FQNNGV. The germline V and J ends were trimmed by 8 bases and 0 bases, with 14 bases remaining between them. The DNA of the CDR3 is TGTGCCAGCGGAAGGAGTCTAGAAGCCAAAAACATTCAGTACTTC. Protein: CASGRSLEAKNIQYF.

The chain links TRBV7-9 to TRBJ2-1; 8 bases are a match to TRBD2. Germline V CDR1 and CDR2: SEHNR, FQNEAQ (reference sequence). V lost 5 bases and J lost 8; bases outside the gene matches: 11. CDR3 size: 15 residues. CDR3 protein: CASSIGTRSGDEQFF. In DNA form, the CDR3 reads TGTGCCAGCAGCATCGGGACTAGGTCGGGCGATGAGCAGTTCTTC. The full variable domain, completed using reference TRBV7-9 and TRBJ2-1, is DTGVSQNPRHKITKRGQNVTFRCDPISEHNRLYWYRQTLGQGPEFLTYFQNEAQLEKSRLLSDRFSAERPKGSFSTLEIQRTEQGDSAMYLCASSIGTRSGDEQFFGPGTRLTVL.

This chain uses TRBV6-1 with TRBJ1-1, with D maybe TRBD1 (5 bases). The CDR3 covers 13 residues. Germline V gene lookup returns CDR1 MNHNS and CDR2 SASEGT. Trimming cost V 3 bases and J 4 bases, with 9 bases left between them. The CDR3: CASSEWDSTEAFF. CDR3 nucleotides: TGTGCCAGCAGTGAGTGGGACTCCACTGAAGCTTTCTTT.